This T cell receptor beta chain was sequenced in a study of T cells in Graves' hyperthyroidism and ophthalmopathy. Study as a whole: The initial diagnosis was the point when peripheral blood was collected, ahead of any treatment.

Graves' hyperthyroidism showing no ophthalmopathy progression within 18 months was considered stable. The TCR beta CDR3 regions underwent amplification using RNA transcripts as the source. HTBI primers were used for first-round RT-PCR of the TCR CDR3. TCRdb re-called the multiplex PCR reads through MiXCR, storing one row per CDR3 protein. Of under 700,000 distinct CDR3 sequences in the sample, approximately 16% were seen once. This clonotype was observed a few times. The V end lost 2 bases, the J end lost 5 bases, and 12 bases lay between the germline ends. This CDR3 comprises 14 residues. Per germline, CDR1 MNHEY and CDR2 SVGEGT.

The V gene is TRBV6-2 or TRBV6-3, the J gene TRBJ2-5; weak D call: TRBD2 (6 bases). The receptor's source is a woman between 18 and 29 years old with Graves' hyperthyroidism. The sample comprised blood. The CDR3 spells CASSYMGGEETQYF. CDR3 nucleotide sequence: TGTGCCAGCAGTTACATGGGGGGAGAGGAGACCCAGTACTTC.